Below are 23 T cell receptor beta chains sequenced from a single sample in a study of blood T cell repertoires in COVID-19. Libraries were prepared by immunoSEQ multiplex PCR; TCRdb keeps only in-frame clonotypes and omits some of them. Here the sample spans under 200,000 clones, 86% being singletons. Sequencing used PBMCs or T cells enriched from blood (not recorded which). These receptor sequences come from a woman in her thirties or forties in a cohort exposed to, infected with or recovered from COVID-19 (not recorded which).

The chain links TRBV27 to TRBJ1-1; 8 nucleotides line up with TRBD1. The trim removed 10 bases at V and 0 bases at J, leaving 4 bases unmatched. CDR1 MNHEY and CDR2 SMNVEV come from the germline V gene (reference sequence). This CDR3 has 13 residues. The CDR3 spells CATRQGMNTEAFF. Written as DNA, the CDR3 is TGTGCCACACGACAGGGGATGAACACTGAAGCTTTCTTT.

The chain carries TRBV7-8 and TRBJ2-4, with 10 bases aligning to TRBD2. Germline trimming cut 5 bases from V and 8 bases from J; bases unmatched to any gene: 6. Germline V CDR1 and CDR2: SGHVS, FQNEAQ. The CDR3 has 14 amino acids. CDR3 region: CASSQLAGRDIQYF. CDR3 nucleotides: TGTGCCAGCAGCCAACTAGCGGGAAGAGACATTCAGTACTTC.

The chain employs TRBV6-2 or TRBV6-3 and TRBJ1-5, with TRBD1 as a possible D gene (5 bases). Germline CDR1 reads MNHEY; CDR2 reads SVGEGT. The CDR3 length is 14 residues. V dropped 4 bases and J dropped 6 bases, with 13 bases sitting between them. The DNA for the CDR3 is TGTGCCAGCAGTTCTCTAGGGGCGGTTCAGCCCCAGCATTTT. Residues: CASSSLGAVQPQHF.

The chain recombines TRBV5-1 with TRBJ2-1; TRBD2 matches at 11 bases. V was pared by 0 bases and J by 5 bases, with 1 base of the junction left unmatched. CDR1 is SGHRS and CDR2 is YFSETQ in the germline V gene. This CDR3 spans 15 amino acids. In DNA, the CDR3 is TGCGCCAGCAGCTTGGCGACTAGCGGGAACAATGAGCAGTTCTTC. Protein: CASSLATSGNNEQFF.

The chain is built from TRBV6-1 and TRBJ1-2, with TRBD1 identical over 8 bases. The CDR3 sequence is 13 residues long. Per the germline V gene, CDR1 is MNHNS and CDR2 is SASEGT. Trimming took 3 bases from V and 8 from J; bases not matched to a gene: 5. Written as DNA, the CDR3 is TGTGCCAGCAGTGACAGAGACAGGGGAGGCTACACCTTC. It encodes CASSDRDRGGYTF.

This chain uses TRBV11-3 with TRBJ2-1; possibly TRBD1 for D (6 bases). Germline CDR1 and CDR2: SGHNT and YENEEA. There are 15 residues in the CDR3. V shed 5 bases and J shed 2 bases, with 13 bases lying between them. The CDR3 reads CASSQGHGPYNEQFF. CDR3 bases: TGTGCCAGCAGCCAGGGGCATGGTCCCTACAATGAGCAGTTCTTC. Combining the CDR3 with reference TRBV11-3 and TRBJ2-1 gives the whole variable domain EAGVVQSPRYKIIEKKQPVAFWCNPISGHNTLYWYLQNLGQGPELLIRYENEEAVDDSQLPKDRFSAERLKGVDSTLKIQPAELGDSAVYLCASSQGHGPYNEQFFGPGTRLTVL.

The gene calls are TRBV28 and TRBJ1-1; 7 positions match TRBD1. Per the germline V gene, CDR1 is MDHEN and CDR2 is SYDVKM. Losses at the gene ends were 8 bases for V and 0 bases for J; bases not matched to a gene: 9. CDR3 length: 15 amino acids. The CDR3 bases are TGTGCCAGCGGAAAACAGGGGTCGATGAACACTGAAGCTTTCTTT. Translated: CASGKQGSMNTEAFF.

The sample holds one count of this clone. This chain links TRBV3-1 (or the pseudogene TRBV3-2) with TRBJ1-3; 8 bases line up with TRBD1. The germline V gene has CDR1 LGHDT and CDR2 YNNKEL (reference sequence). V lost 4 bases, J lost 0 bases, and 2 bases stayed unmatched. The CDR3 sequence is 15 residues long. The DNA of the CDR3 is TGTGCCAGCAGCCGACAGGGGCTCTCTGGAAACACCATATATTTT. Residues: CASSRQGLSGNTIYF.

CDR3 in amino acids: CASSFHRDFFYGYTF. The CDR3 DNA sequence: TGTGCCAGTAGTTTTCACCGGGACTTTTTTTATGGCTACACCTTC. The chain links TRBV19 to TRBJ1-2, with a tentative D call TRBD1 (5 bases). Germline V CDR1 and CDR2: LNHDA, SQIVND (reference sequence). V lost 5 bases, J lost 5 bases, and 18 bases lay in between. This CDR3 contains 15 residues.

The CDR3 loop is CASSQPQGIESSTGNTIYF. Written as DNA, the CDR3 is TGCGCCAGCAGCCAACCGCAGGGGATCGAGAGTTCGACTGGAAACACCATATATTTT. V gene TRBV4-1 combines with J gene TRBJ1-3; possible D gene TRBD1, 6 bases. V dropped 2 bases and J dropped 2 bases, with 22 bases sitting between them. CDR3 length: 19 residues. Germline values: CDR1 MGHRA, CDR2 YSYEKL.

V usage is TRBV30 and J usage is TRBJ1-3; D not resolved. In germline, CDR1 is GTSNPN, CDR2 SVGIG (reference sequence). The CDR3 extends over 13 amino acids. V was shortened by 3 bases and J by 2 bases, with 8 bases between the two germline ends. The CDR3 loop reads CAWSRLTGNTIYF. The CDR3 DNA follows: TGTGCCTGGAGCAGGTTAACTGGAAACACCATATATTTT.

The chain joins TRBV4-1 to TRBJ1-5, with unresolved D. Germline values: CDR1 MGHRA, CDR2 YSYEKL. This CDR3 contains 15 residues. Between the trimmed V and J ends, which lost 0 bases and 2 bases, there was a span of 8 bases. CDR3 region: CASSQEPRRNQPQHF. The CDR3 coding sequence is TGCGCCAGCAGCCAAGAACCGAGGCGCAATCAGCCCCAGCATTTT.

J is TRBJ1-3 and V is TRBV7-9; D is uncertain. Germline CDR1 SEHNR, CDR2 FQNEAQ (reference sequence). CDR3 length equals 15 residues. The V and J ends lost 2 bases and 4 bases respectively, with 12 bases between them. The CDR3, as DNA: TGTGCCAGCAGCTTAAAAGAACATCTCGGAAACACCATATATTTT. Protein sequence: CASSLKEHLGNTIYF.

The chain joins TRBV19 to TRBJ2-3, with 12 bases lining up with TRBD2. The germline gives CDR1 LNHDA, CDR2 SQIVND (reference sequence). Unmatched junction bases numbered 6, after V lost 5 bases and J lost 0 bases. The CDR3 runs 17 residues. This CDR3 reads CASSVGLAGISTDTQYF. For the CDR3, the DNA is TGTGCCAGTAGTGTTGGACTAGCGGGAATCAGCACAGATACGCAGTATTTT.

For this clone: A much larger clonotype is one base distant, so this may be a read error. This chain uses TRBV3-1 (or the pseudogene TRBV3-2) with TRBJ2-3; 7 bases agree with TRBD2. Germline lookup yields CDR1 LGHDT and CDR2 YNNKEL (reference sequence). There are 15 residues in the CDR3. CDR3 protein: CAGSQEAGVTDTQYF. CDR3 in DNA: TGTGCCGGCAGCCAAGAGGCGGGAGTGACAGATACGCAGTATTTT.

The V call is TRBV6-4, the J call TRBJ1-2; D gene unclear. Germline-derived CDR1 and CDR2 are MRHNA and SNTAGT. With 7 bases removed from V and 6 bases from J, the gap between germline ends came to 18 bases. CDR3 size: 14 residues. For the CDR3, the DNA is TGTGCCAGCACCCGAATTCGTAGTCGTAATGGCTACACCTTC. Encoded protein: CASTRIRSRNGYTF.

This clone occurred once. V and J are TRBV7-9 and TRBJ1-1; D possibly corresponds to TRBD1 (5 bases). The CDR3 has 14 amino acids. CDR1 SEHNR and CDR2 FQNEAQ come from the germline V gene (reference sequence). The ends were cut back, 5 bases at V and 2 bases at J, with 12 bases in the middle. CDR3 region: CASSPGRGNTEAFF. The CDR3 region has the DNA TGTGCCAGCAGCCCGGGGAGGGGTAACACTGAAGCTTTCTTT.

This clone was counted many times. The CDR3: CASTAGGMNTEAFF. For the CDR3, the DNA is TGCGCCAGCACCGCAGGGGGGATGAACACTGAAGCTTTCTTT. The J gene is TRBJ1-1, the V gene TRBV10-1, with 7 bases identical to TRBD1. The CDR3 has 14 residues. With V trimmed by 7 bases and J by 0 bases, 5 bases remained unmatched. Germline CDR1 reads WNHNN; CDR2 reads SYGVQD (reference sequence).

The genes are TRBV5-4 and TRBJ1-2, with 8 bases lining up with TRBD1. This CDR3 spans 15 amino acids. V dropped 4 bases and J dropped 4; count of bases not matched to a gene: 9. The germline V gene encodes CDR1 SGHNT and CDR2 YYREEE (reference sequence). CDR3 protein: CASSRGQGEIYGYTF. As DNA, the CDR3 is TGTGCCAGCAGCCGCGGACAGGGCGAAATCTATGGCTACACCTTC. Full variable domain (missing parts from reference TRBV5-4 and TRBJ1-2): ETGVTQSPTHLIKTRGQQVTLRCSSQSGHNTVSWYQQALGQGPQFIFQYYREEENGRGNFPPRFSGLQFPNYSSELNVNALELDDSALYLCASSRGQGEIYGYTFGSGTRLTVV.

This chain uses TRBV27 with TRBJ1-4; 7 bases are shared with TRBD1. CDR1 and CDR2 from the germline V gene are MNHEY and SMNVEV (reference sequence). The CDR3 spans 13 residues. After removal of 4 bases from V and 10 bases from J, the junction contained 6 bases not matched to a gene. The CDR3 DNA is TGTGCCAGCAGTTCCTCTAACAGGGGAAAACTGTTTTTT. This translates into CASSSSNRGKLFF.

The rearrangement joins TRBV2 to TRBJ2-5, with a tentative D call TRBD2 (5 bases). This CDR3 has 13 residues. Trimming pared 4 bases from V and 3 bases from J, leaving 9 bases between. Looked up from germline, CDR1 is SNHLY and CDR2 is FYNNEI. The CDR3 is CASSAGVEETQYF. CDR3 bases: TGTGCCAGCAGTGCCGGGGTGGAAGAGACCCAGTACTTC.

The genes are TRBV6-1 and TRBJ1-1; TRBD1 matches 7 bases. The CDR3 is made up of 15 amino acids. Losses at the gene ends were 1 base for V and 4 bases for J; bases not matched to a gene: 6. Germline V lookup: CDR1 MNHNS, CDR2 SASEGT. This CDR3 is CASSEDRGRGTEAFF. The CDR3 DNA reads TGTGCCAGCAGTGAAGACAGGGGCAGGGGCACTGAAGCTTTCTTT.

The CDR3 here is CASSYVGGREQYF. The CDR3 nucleotides read TGTGCCAGCAGTTACGTAGGGGGCCGGGAGCAGTACTTC. The J gene is TRBJ2-7, the V gene TRBV6-5; 7 bases match TRBD1. After removal of 2 bases from V and 7 bases from J, the junction contained 5 bases not matched to a gene. Germline CDR1 reads MNHEY; CDR2 reads SVGAGI. The CDR3 spans 13 residues.